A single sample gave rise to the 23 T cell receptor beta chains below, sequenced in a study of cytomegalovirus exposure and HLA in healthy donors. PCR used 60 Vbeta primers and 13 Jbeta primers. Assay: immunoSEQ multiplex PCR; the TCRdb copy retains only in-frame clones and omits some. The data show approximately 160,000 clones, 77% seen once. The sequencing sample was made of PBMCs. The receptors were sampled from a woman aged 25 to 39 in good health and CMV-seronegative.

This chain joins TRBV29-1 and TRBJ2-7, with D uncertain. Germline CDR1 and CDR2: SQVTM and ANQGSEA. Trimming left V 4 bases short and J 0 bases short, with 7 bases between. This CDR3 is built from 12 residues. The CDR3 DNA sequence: TGCAGCGTTGCCGAGGCCTCCTACGAGCAGTACTTC. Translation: CSVAEASYEQYF.

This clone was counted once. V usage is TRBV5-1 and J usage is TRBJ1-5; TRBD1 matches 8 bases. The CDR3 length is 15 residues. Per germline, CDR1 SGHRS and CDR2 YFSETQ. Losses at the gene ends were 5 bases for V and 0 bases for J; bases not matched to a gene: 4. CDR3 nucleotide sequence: TGCGCCAGCAGTCAGACAGGGGATAGCAATCAGCCCCAGCATTTT. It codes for CASSQTGDSNQPQHF.

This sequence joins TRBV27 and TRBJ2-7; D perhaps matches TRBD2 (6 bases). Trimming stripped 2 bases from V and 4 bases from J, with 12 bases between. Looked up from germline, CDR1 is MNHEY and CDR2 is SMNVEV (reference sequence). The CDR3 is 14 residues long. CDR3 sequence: CASSLAGTDYEQYF. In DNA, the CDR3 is TGTGCCAGCAGTTTAGCGGGAACTGATTACGAGCAGTACTTC.

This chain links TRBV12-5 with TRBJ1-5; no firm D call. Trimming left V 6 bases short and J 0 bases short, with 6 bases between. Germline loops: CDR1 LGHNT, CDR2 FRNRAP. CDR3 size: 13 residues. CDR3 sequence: CASGGYSNQPQHF. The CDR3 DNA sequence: TGTGCTAGTGGGGGCTATAGCAATCAGCCCCAGCATTTT.

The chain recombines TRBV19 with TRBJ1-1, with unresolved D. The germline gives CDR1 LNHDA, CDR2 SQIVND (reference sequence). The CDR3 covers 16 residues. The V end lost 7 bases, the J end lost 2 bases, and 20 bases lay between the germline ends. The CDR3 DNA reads TGTGCCAGTAAGGAGGGAGAGGCAGCGATAAACACTGAAGCTTTCTTT. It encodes CASKEGEAAINTEAFF.

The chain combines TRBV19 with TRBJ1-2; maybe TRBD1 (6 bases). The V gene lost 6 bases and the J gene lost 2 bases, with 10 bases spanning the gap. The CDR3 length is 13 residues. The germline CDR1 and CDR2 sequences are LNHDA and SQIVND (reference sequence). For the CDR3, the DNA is TGTGCCAGTAGAGACAGGTCAAACTATGGCTACACCTTC. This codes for CASRDRSNYGYTF.

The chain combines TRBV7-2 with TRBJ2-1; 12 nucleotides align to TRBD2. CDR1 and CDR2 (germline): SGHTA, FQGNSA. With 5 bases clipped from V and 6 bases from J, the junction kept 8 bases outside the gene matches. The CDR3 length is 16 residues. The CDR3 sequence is CASSPSSGRAVNEQFF. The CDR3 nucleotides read TGTGCCAGCAGCCCTTCTAGCGGGAGGGCCGTCAATGAGCAGTTCTTC.

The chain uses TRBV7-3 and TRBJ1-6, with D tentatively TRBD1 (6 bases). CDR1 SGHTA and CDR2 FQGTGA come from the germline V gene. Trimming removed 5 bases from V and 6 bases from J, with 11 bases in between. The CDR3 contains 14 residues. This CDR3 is CASSGTGPNSPLHF. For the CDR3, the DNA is TGTGCCAGCAGCGGTACAGGGCCTAATTCACCCCTCCACTTT.

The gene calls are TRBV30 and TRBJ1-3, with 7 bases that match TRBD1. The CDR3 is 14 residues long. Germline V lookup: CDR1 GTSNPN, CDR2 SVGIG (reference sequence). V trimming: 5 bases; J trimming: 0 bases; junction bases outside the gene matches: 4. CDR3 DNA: TGTGCCTGGGAGGGGACAGCCTCTGGAAACACCATATATTTT. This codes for CAWEGTASGNTIYF.

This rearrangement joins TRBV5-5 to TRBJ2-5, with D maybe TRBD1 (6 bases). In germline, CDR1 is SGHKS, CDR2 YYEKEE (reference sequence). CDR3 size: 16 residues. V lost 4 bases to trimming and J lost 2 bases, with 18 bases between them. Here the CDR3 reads CASSPGQITRQETQYF. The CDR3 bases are TGTGCCAGCAGCCCCGGACAGATAACGAGACAAGAGACCCAGTACTTC.

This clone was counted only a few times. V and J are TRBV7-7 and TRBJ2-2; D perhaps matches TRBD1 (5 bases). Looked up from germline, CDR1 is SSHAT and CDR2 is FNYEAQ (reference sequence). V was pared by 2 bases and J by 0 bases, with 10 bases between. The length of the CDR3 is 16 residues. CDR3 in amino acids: CASSLLGVANTGELFF. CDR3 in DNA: TGTGCCAGCAGCTTACTAGGGGTGGCGAACACCGGGGAGCTGTTTTTT.

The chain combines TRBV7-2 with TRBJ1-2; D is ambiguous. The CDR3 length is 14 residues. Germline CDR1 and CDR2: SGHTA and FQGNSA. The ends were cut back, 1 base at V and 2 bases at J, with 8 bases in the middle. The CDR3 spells CASSLDIQNYGYTF. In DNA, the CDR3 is TGTGCCAGCAGCTTAGACATTCAAAACTATGGCTACACCTTC.

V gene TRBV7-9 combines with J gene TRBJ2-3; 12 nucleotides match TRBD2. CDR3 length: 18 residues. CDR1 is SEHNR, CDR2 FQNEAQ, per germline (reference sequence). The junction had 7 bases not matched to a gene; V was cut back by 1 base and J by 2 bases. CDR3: CASSLVRLAGGPTDTQYF. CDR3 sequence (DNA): TGTGCCAGCAGCTTAGTTAGGCTAGCGGGGGGGCCCACAGATACGCAGTATTTT.

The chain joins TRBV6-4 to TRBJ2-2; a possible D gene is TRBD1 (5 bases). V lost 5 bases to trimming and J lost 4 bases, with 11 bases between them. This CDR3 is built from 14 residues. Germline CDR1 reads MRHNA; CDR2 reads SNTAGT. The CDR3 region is CASSRDRGTGELFF. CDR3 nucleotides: TGTGCCAGCAGTCGCGACAGAGGCACCGGGGAGCTGTTTTTT.

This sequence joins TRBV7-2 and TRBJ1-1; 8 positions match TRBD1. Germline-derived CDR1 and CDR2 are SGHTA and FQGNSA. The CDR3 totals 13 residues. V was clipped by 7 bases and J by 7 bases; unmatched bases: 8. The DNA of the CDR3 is TGTGCCAGCATGATCAGGGGGCGGGGTGAAGCTTTCTTT. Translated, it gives CASMIRGRGEAFF.

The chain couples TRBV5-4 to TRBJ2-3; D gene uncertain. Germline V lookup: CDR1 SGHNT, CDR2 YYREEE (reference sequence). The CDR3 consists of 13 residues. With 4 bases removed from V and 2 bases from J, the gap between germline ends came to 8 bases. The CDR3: CASSPPSTDTQYF. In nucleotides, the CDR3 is TGTGCCAGCAGCCCCCCTTCCACAGATACGCAGTATTTT.

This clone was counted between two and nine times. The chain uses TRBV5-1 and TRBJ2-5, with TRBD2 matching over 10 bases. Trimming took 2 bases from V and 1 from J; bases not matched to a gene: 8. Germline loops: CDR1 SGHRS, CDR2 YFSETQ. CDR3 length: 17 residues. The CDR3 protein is CASSLRLAGDPQETQYF. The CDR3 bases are TGCGCCAGCAGCTTACGGCTAGCGGGAGACCCCCAAGAGACCCAGTACTTC.

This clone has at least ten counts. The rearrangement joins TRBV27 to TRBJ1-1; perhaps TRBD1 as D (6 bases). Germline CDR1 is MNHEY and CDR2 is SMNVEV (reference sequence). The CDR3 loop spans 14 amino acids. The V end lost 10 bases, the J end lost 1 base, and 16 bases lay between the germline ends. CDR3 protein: CATLTGTKNTEAFF. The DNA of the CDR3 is TGTGCCACCTTGACCGGGACAAAGAACACTGAAGCTTTCTTT.

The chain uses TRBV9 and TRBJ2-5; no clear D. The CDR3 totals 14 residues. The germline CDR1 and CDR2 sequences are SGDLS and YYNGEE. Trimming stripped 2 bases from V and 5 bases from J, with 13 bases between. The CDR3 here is CASSVTKVMETQYF. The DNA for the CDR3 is TGTGCCAGCAGCGTCACTAAGGTTATGGAGACCCAGTACTTC.

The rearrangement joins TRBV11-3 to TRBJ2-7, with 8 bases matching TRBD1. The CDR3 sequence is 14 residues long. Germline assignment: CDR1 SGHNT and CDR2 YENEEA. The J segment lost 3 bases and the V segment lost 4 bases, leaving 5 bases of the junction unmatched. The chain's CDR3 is CASSYGQGSYEQYF. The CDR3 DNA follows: TGTGCCAGCAGCTATGGACAGGGTAGCTACGAGCAGTACTTC.

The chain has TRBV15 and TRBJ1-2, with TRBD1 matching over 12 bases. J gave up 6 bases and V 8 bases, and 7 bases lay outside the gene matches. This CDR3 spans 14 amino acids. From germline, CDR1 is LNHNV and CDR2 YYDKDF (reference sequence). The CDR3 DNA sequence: TGTGCCACCGGAGGGGGACAGGGGGCGAATGGCTACACCTTC. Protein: CATGGGQGANGYTF.

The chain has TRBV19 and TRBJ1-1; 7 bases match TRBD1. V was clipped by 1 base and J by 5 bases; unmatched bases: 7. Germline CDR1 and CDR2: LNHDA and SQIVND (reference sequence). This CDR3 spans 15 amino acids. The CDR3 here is CASSIAPTGRTEAFF. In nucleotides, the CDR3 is TGTGCCAGTAGTATAGCCCCGACAGGGAGAACTGAAGCTTTCTTT.

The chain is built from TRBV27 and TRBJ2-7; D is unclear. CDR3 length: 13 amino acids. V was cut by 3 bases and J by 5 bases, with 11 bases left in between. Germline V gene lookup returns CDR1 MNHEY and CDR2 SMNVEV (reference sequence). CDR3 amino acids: CASSFEADHEQYF. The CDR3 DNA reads TGTGCCAGCAGTTTCGAGGCCGACCACGAGCAGTACTTC.